This T cell receptor beta chain came from a study of blood T cell repertoires in COVID-19. Study-level background: The cDNA or gDNA used as material had been derived from T cells, B-cell-depleted T cells, or PBMCs.

Clones were read by immunoSEQ multiplex PCR, and TCRdb kept only the in-frame ones, dropping some. The repertoire holds approximately 110,000 clones, with approximately 83% as singletons. This CDR3 spans 15 amino acids. The ends lost 5 bases at V and 6 bases at J; junction bases unmatched: 10. CDR1 is MDHEN and CDR2 is SYDVKM in the germline V gene. The receptor comes from a man in his fifties with acute or convalescent COVID-19. The chain is built from TRBV28 and TRBJ1-2; TRBD1 agrees at 9 bases. The sample was peripheral blood. The CDR3 region is CASSGYRGRGNGYTF. CDR3 nucleotides: TGTGCCAGCAGTGGGTACAGGGGGCGCGGGAATGGCTACACCTTC.